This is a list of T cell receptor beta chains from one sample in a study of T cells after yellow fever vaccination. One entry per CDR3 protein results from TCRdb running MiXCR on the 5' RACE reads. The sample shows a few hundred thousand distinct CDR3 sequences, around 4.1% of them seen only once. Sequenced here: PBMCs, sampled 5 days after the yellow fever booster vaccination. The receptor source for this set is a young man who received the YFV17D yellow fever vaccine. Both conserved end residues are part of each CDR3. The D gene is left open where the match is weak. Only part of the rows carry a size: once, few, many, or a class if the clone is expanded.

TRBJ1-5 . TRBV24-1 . CATSDWDSNQPQHF TGTGCCACCAGTGATTGGGATAGCAATCAGCCCCAGCATTTT
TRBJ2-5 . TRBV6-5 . CASSYSSGTPETQYF TGTGCCAGCAGTTACTCATCCGGGACCCCGGAGACCCAGTACTTC
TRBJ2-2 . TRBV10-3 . CAISEGTGSNTGELFF TGTGCCATCAGTGAGGGTACAGGGTCGAACACCGGGGAGCTGTTTTTT
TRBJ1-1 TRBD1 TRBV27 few CASSFSAGQGTNTEAFF TGTGCCAGCAGTTTCTCCGCCGGACAGGGGACGAACACTGAAGCTTTCTTT
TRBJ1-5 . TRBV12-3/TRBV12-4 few CASSSMDQPQHF TGTGCCAGCAGTAGCATGGATCAGCCCCAGCATTTT
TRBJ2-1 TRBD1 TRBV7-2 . CASSHPGDRAYNEQFF TGTGCCAGCAGCCATCCTGGGGACAGGGCCTACAATGAGCAGTTCTTC
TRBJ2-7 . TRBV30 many CAWSVGAISRGEQYF TGTGCCTGGAGTGTCGGGGCGATCTCAAGGGGGGAGCAGTACTTC
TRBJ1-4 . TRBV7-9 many CASSPDRKLFF TGTGCCAGCAGCCCCGACAGAAAACTGTTTTTT
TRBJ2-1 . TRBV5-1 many CASSLALLSYNEQFF TGCGCCAGCAGCTTGGCCCTACTCTCCTACAATGAGCAGTTCTTC
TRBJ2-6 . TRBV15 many CATSVGGNGANVLTF TGTGCCACCAGCGTCGGTGGTAATGGGGCCAACGTCCTGACTTTC
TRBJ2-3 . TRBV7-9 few CASSSWQGLDTQYF TGTGCCAGCAGCTCTTGGCAGGGGCTGGATACGCAGTATTTT
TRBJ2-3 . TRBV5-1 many CASSSPTLTHTDTQYF TGCGCCAGCAGCTCACCGACTCTTACCCACACAGATACGCAGTATTTT
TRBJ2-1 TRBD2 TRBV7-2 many CASSPTSGGPKQFF TGTGCCAGCAGCCCGACTAGCGGGGGGCCCAAGCAGTTCTTC
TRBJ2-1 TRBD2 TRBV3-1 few CASSQGAAGGVF TGTGCCAGCAGCCAAGGAGCAGCGGGGGGGGTCTTC
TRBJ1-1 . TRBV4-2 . CASSQVRVMNTEAFF TGTGCCAGCAGCCAAGTCAGGGTGATGAACACTGAAGCTTTCTTT
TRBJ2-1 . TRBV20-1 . CSARLGHSYNEQFF TGCAGTGCTAGACTTGGACACTCCTACAATGAGCAGTTCTTC
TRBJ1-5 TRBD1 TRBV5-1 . CASSPAFLTGEPQHF TGCGCCAGCAGCCCGGCCTTCCTAACAGGGGAGCCCCAGCATTTT
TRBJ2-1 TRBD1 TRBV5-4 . CASSLGQGVRANEQFF TGTGCCAGCAGCTTGGGGCAGGGGGTACGGGCGAATGAGCAGTTCTTC
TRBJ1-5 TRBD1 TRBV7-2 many CASSSETGGQGPQHF TGTGCCAGCAGCTCCGAGACAGGGGGCCAAGGGCCCCAGCATTTT
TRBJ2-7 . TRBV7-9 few CASSAEQQYF TGTGCCAGCAGCGCCGAACAGCAGTACTTC
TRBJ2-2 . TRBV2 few CASSALQGLLNTGELFF TGTGCCAGCAGCGCTCTACAGGGTCTGTTGAACACCGGGGAGCTGTTTTTT
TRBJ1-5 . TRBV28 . CASNNDGWGLSNQPQHF TGTGCCAGCAACAATGACGGGTGGGGGCTAAGCAATCAGCCCCAGCATTTT
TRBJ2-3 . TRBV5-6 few CASSFGARASTDTQYF TGTGCCAGCAGCTTCGGGGCCCGAGCTAGCACAGATACGCAGTATTTT
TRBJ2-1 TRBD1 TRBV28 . CASSPPRTGPGYDEQFF TGTGCCAGCAGTCCTCCCCGGACAGGGCCCGGGTACGATGAGCAGTTCTTC
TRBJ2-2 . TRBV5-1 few CASRVGTNTGELFF TGCGCCAGCAGGGTCGGAACCAACACCGGGGAGCTGTTTTTT
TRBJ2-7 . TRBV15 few CATSRDRGLGYEQYF TGTGCCACCAGCAGAGATCGGGGGCTTGGCTACGAGCAGTACTTC
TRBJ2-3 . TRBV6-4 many CASSEGGATDTQYF TGTGCCAGCAGTGAGGGGGGCGCGACAGATACGCAGTATTTT
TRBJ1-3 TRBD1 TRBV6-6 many CASSYMQGATGNTIYF TGTGCCAGCAGTTACATGCAGGGGGCGACTGGAAACACCATATATTTT
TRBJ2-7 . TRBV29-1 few CSVVFSGVYEQYF TGCAGCGTTGTTTTTAGTGGTGTCTACGAGCAGTACTTC
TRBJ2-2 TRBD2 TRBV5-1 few CASSAVAGAYTGELFF TGCGCCAGCAGTGCGGTAGCGGGGGCCTACACCGGGGAGCTGTTTTTT
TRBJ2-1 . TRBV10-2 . CASSDGVYNEQFF TGCGCCAGCAGTGACGGGGTGTACAATGAGCAGTTCTTC
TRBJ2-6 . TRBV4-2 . CASSQDRAAGANVLTF TGTGCCAGCAGCCAAGATCGGGCAGCTGGGGCCAACGTCCTGACTTTC
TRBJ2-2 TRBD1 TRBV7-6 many CASSSPRDRESNTGELFF TGTGCCAGCAGCTCCCCCCGGGACAGGGAATCGAACACCGGGGAGCTGTTTTTT
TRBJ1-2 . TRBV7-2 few CASSQLGHGGAGYTF TGTGCCAGCAGCCAACTTGGACATGGCGGGGCTGGCTACACCTTC
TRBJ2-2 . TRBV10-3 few CAISESLGTGELFF TGTGCCATCAGTGAGTCCTTAGGCACCGGGGAGCTGTTTTTT
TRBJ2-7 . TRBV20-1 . CSAPGRQGGDEQYF TGCAGTGCCCCGGGGAGGCAGGGGGGGGACGAGCAGTACTTC
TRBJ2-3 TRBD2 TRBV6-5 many CASSNGLAGNTDTQYF TGTGCCAGCAGTAACGGACTAGCGGGAAACACAGATACGCAGTATTTT